This entry describes one T cell receptor beta chain. Its antigen is not known. With 60 Vbeta and 13 Jbeta primers, the PCR was carried out. Sequencing used immunoSEQ multiplex PCR; TCRdb keeps in-frame clones, though not all of them. The sample carries more than 85,000 clones, roughly four fifths recorded once. The sample originates from a study of cytomegalovirus exposure and HLA in healthy donors. Healthy bone marrow donors supplied every sample. Study-wide results and limits: In a later analysis, HLA-C alleles had the fewest associated TCRs, DRB1 alleles the most.

The CDR3 sequence is 15 residues long. Germline assignment: CDR1 MNHEY and CDR2 SMNVEV (reference sequence). This receptor was taken from a male donor in good health and CMV-seropositive. The sequenced material came from PBMCs. This rearrangement joins TRBV27 to TRBJ2-5; 9 nucleotides line up with TRBD2. The assigned J gene may be wrong: the sequence end matches TRBJ2-7 better. The CDR3 reads CASSPAGLASHEQYF. CDR3 sequence (DNA): TGTGCCAGCAGTCCCGCGGGACTAGCTTCCCACGAGCAGTACTTC.